Reported below is one T cell receptor (beta chain). The V end lost 4 bases, the J end lost 6 bases, and 10 bases lay between the germline ends. The CDR3 length is 12 residues. Looked up from germline, CDR1 is SNHLY and CDR2 is FYNNEI. The data were obtained in a study of blood T cell repertoires in COVID-19. Generated by immunoSEQ multiplex PCR, the TCRdb table keeps only in-frame clones and is missing some. Here the sample spans a few hundred thousand clones, about four fifths being singletons. Sequencing was done on a sample of peripheral blood. The receptor was derived from a woman aged 60 to 75 with acute or convalescent COVID-19. The V call is TRBV2, the J call TRBJ2-7, with D possibly TRBD2 on 5 matching bases. This CDR3 is CASSVLGGEQYF. The CDR3 coding sequence is TGTGCCAGCAGTGTTTTAGGAGGCGAGCAGTACTTC.